The 12 T cell receptor beta chains below all came from one sample that was sequenced in a study of blood T cell repertoires in COVID-19. TCRdb keeps only in-frame clones here, not all; method: immunoSEQ multiplex PCR. Among 65,000 to 95,000 clones, 70% to 90% were seen once, and the ten largest hold 18%. The specimen sequenced was peripheral blood. Receptors originate from a man aged 80 or over with active or convalescent COVID-19.

This chain links TRBV2 with TRBJ2-1; 9 nucleotides align to TRBD2. J lost 3 bases, V lost 3 bases, and 3 bases had no gene match. Germline V gene sequence: CDR1 SNHLY, CDR2 FYNNEI. This CDR3 is built from 15 residues. The CDR3 region is CASSELRGGYNEQFF. CDR3 coding DNA: TGTGCCAGCAGTGAGTTGCGGGGGGGCTACAATGAGCAGTTCTTC. Supplemented by reference TRBV2 and TRBJ2-1, the full variable domain reads EPEVTQTPSHQVTQMGQEVILRCVPISNHLYFYWYRQILGQKVEFLVSFYNNEISEKSEIFDDQFSVERPDGSNFTLKIRSTKLEDSAMYFCASSELRGGYNEQFFGPGTRLTVL.

J is TRBJ2-3 and V is TRBV5-1; D gene uncertain. This CDR3 region has 13 residues. Germline CDR1 and CDR2: SGHRS and YFSETQ. V dropped 2 bases and J dropped 5 bases, with 9 bases sitting between them. The CDR3 here is CASSLEPGDTQYF. The DNA of the CDR3 is TGCGCCAGCAGCTTAGAGCCGGGAGATACGCAGTATTTT.

The chain joins TRBV5-1 to TRBJ1-1; the match to TRBD1 covers 7 bases. The CDR3 covers 15 residues. J gave up 1 base and V 0 bases, and 3 bases lay outside the gene matches. Germline assignment: CDR1 SGHRS and CDR2 YFSETQ. The CDR3 sequence: CASSLDRGSNTEAFF. The CDR3 coding sequence is TGCGCCAGCAGCTTGGACAGGGGATCGAACACTGAAGCTTTCTTT.

The V call is TRBV10-2, the J call TRBJ2-7, with 10 bases aligning to TRBD2. Germline trimming cut 4 bases from V and 6 bases from J; bases unmatched to any gene: 6. The germline V gene has CDR1 WSHSY and CDR2 SAAADI. The CDR3 extends over 14 amino acids. This CDR3 reads CASSVAGGPVEQYV. The CDR3 bases are TGCGCCAGCAGTGTAGCGGGGGGTCCCGTCGAGCAGTACGTC.

This clone was picked up a small number of times. The chain uses TRBV19 and TRBJ2-3; D unclear. The V end was cut by 3 bases, the J end by 6 bases, with 16 bases between. The CDR3 length is 15 residues. CDR1 is LNHDA and CDR2 is SQIVND in the germline V gene (reference sequence). The CDR3: CASSMGLSVGDTQYF. In DNA, the CDR3 is TGTGCCAGTAGTATGGGCCTAAGTGTCGGTGATACGCAGTATTTT.

The V and J genes are TRBV28 and TRBJ2-1; D is undetermined. The CDR3 extends over 11 amino acids. The germline V and J ends were trimmed by 3 bases and 9 bases, with 6 bases remaining between them. Germline CDR1 is MDHEN and CDR2 is SYDVKM. Here the CDR3 reads CASSLVSEQFF. CDR3 DNA: TGTGCCAGCAGTTTGGTGAGTGAGCAGTTCTTC.

This clone was seen only once. The chain carries TRBV11-2 and TRBJ2-6, with a tentative D call TRBD2 (6 bases). Germline V gives CDR1 SGHAT, CDR2 FQNNGV. This CDR3 region has 15 residues. Trimming pared 4 bases from V and 4 bases from J, leaving 11 bases between. The CDR3 sequence: CASSSTAGGANVLTF. CDR3 sequence (DNA): TGTGCCAGCAGCTCGACGGCGGGGGGGGCCAACGTCCTGACTTTC.

The V and J genes are TRBV11-3 and TRBJ2-2; 9 positions match TRBD1. The germline V gene has CDR1 SGHNT and CDR2 YENEEA. The CDR3 consists of 16 residues. V gave up 4 bases and J gave up 1 base; unmatched junction bases: 4. CDR3 loop: CASSSDRGRNTGELFF. The CDR3 coding sequence is TGTGCCAGCAGCTCGGACAGGGGTCGGAACACCGGGGAGCTGTTTTTT.

The rearrangement joins TRBV28 to TRBJ1-3; D perhaps matches TRBD1 (6 bases). V was clipped by 6 bases and J by 1 base, with 10 bases between them. The CDR3 runs to 14 residues. In germline, CDR1 is MDHEN, CDR2 SYDVKM. The CDR3 here is CASRPQGSGNTIYF. CDR3 bases: TGTGCCAGCAGACCCCAGGGGTCTGGAAACACCATATATTTT.

The chain is built from TRBV27 and TRBJ2-2; the D is unclear. This CDR3 has 13 amino acids. Between the trimmed V and J ends, which lost 3 bases and 6 bases, there was a span of 8 bases. CDR1 and CDR2 (germline): MNHEY, SMNVEV (reference sequence). In DNA form, the CDR3 reads TGTGCCAGCAGTTTCAGGCATTCCGGGGAGCTGTTTTTT. This sequence encodes CASSFRHSGELFF.

The chain links TRBV11-2 to TRBJ2-1; the match to TRBD2 covers 10 bases. The CDR3 runs 17 residues. The V gene end was trimmed by 8 bases and the J gene end by 3 bases; junction bases not matched to a gene: 13. The germline gives CDR1 SGHAT, CDR2 FQNNGV. DNA for the CDR3: TGTGCCAGCGTTAGGGGAGCGGGGGGGATAGTCTACAATGAGCAGTTCTTC. Protein product: CASVRGAGGIVYNEQFF.

In DNA form, the CDR3 reads TGTGCCAGCAGGGGTACAGGGGACGAGCAGTACGTC. It specifies CASRGTGDEQYV. V is TRBV6-5 and J is TRBJ2-7, with TRBD1 identical over 7 bases. Trimming removed 6 bases from V and 5 bases from J; junction bases left unmatched: 4. This CDR3 region has 12 residues. CDR1 MNHEY and CDR2 SVGAGI come from the germline V gene.